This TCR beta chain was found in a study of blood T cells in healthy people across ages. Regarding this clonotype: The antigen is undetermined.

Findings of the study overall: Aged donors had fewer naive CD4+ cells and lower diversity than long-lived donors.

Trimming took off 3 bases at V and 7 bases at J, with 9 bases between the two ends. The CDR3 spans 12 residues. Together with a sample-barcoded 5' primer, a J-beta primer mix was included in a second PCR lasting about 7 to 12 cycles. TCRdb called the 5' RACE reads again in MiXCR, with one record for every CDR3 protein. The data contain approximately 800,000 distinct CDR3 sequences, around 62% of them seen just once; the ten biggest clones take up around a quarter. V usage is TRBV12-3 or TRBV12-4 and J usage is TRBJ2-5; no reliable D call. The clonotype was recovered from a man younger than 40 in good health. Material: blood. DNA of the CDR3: TGTGCCAGCAGTTTGAGCTTATGGACCCAGTACTTC. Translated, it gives CASSLSLWTQYF.